The 12 T cell receptor beta chains below were found in one sample sequenced in a study of cytomegalovirus exposure and HLA in healthy donors. TCRdb keeps only in-frame clones here, not all; method: immunoSEQ multiplex PCR. Of 150,000 to 200,000 clones detected, 84% appear once; the ten largest clones hold more than 8.5%. Sequenced sample: PBMCs. The source is a young man in good health and CMV-seropositive.

This clone was observed once. The CDR3: CASSLRSDRYYSYEQYF. CDR3 coding DNA: TGCGCCAGCAGCTTGAGGTCGGACAGGTATTACTCCTACGAGCAGTACTTC. This rearrangement joins TRBV5-1 to TRBJ2-7, with 7 positions matching TRBD1. Germline CDR1 is SGHRS and CDR2 is YFSETQ. With 1 base clipped from V and 0 bases from J, the junction kept 10 bases outside the gene matches. The CDR3 consists of 17 residues.

V gene TRBV9 combines with J gene TRBJ1-1; the D gene is possibly TRBD1 (6 bases). V was clipped by 8 bases and J by 0 bases, with 14 bases between them. The V gene's germline CDR1 is SGDLS and CDR2 YYNGEE. CDR3 size: 14 residues. CDR3 loop: CASSGGKLNTEAFF. The DNA of the CDR3 is TGTGCCAGTTCTGGGGGCAAACTGAACACTGAAGCTTTCTTT. The full variable domain, with the rest looked up from reference TRBV9 and TRBJ1-1, is DSGVTQTPKHLITATGQRVTLRCSPRSGDLSVYWYQQSLDQGLQFLIQYYNGEERAKGNILERFSAQQFPDLHSELNLSSLELGDSALYFCASSGGKLNTEAFFGQGTRLTVV.

The J gene is TRBJ2-7, the V gene TRBV4-3, with 9 bases that match TRBD2. The germline CDR1 and CDR2 sequences are LGHNA and YSLEER. The CDR3 runs to 16 residues. J gave up 3 bases and V 0 bases, and 6 bases lay outside the gene matches. This chain's CDR3 is CASSQEFSGGYYEQYF. For the CDR3, the DNA is TGCGCCAGCAGCCAAGAGTTTAGCGGGGGATACTACGAGCAGTACTTC.

The chain is built from TRBV14 and TRBJ2-3; 8 positions agree with TRBD2. CDR3 length equals 15 residues. Germline V gene data show CDR1 as SGHDN and CDR2 as FVKESK. Trimming took 4 bases from V and 2 from J; bases not matched to a gene: 5. CDR3 loop: CASSPLAGFTDTQYF. The CDR3 DNA reads TGTGCCAGCAGCCCCTTAGCGGGATTCACAGATACGCAGTATTTT.

The chain links TRBV6-1 to TRBJ1-2; D is undetermined. Germline values: CDR1 MNHNS, CDR2 SASEGT. V was cut by 6 bases and J by 3 bases, with 5 bases left in between. CDR3 length equals 11 residues. The CDR3 reads CASRRDYGYTF. CDR3 sequence (DNA): TGTGCCAGCAGACGAGACTATGGCTACACCTTC.

The sample holds one count of this clone. The rearrangement joins TRBV5-4 to TRBJ1-4, with 8 bases aligning to TRBD1. This CDR3 has 14 amino acids. V lost 4 bases to trimming and J lost 8 bases; unmatched junction nucleotides: 7. Germline V gene data show CDR1 as SGHNT and CDR2 as YYREEE (reference sequence). In DNA form, the CDR3 reads TGTGCCAGCAGCACGGACAGGGAGGGGGAAAAACTGTTTTTT. Protein: CASSTDREGEKLFF.

The CDR3 coding sequence is TGTGCCAGCAGCTTTCCGGGTCGAGAGACCCAGTACTTC. Translating it yields CASSFPGRETQYF. The rearrangement joins TRBV5-8 to TRBJ2-5; D is unclear. Between the trimmed V and J ends, which lost 2 bases and 4 bases, there was a span of 9 bases. Per germline, CDR1 SGHTS and CDR2 YDEGEE. The CDR3 runs to 13 residues.

The chain is built from TRBV27 and TRBJ2-1, with D perhaps matching TRBD1 (5 bases). V lost 1 base to trimming and J lost 6 bases, with 13 bases between them. Germline V CDR1 and CDR2: MNHEY, SMNVEV (reference sequence). CDR3 length: 15 amino acids. The CDR3 sequence is CASSLYRQTVNEQFF. The DNA of the CDR3 is TGTGCCAGCAGTTTATACCGACAGACCGTCAATGAGCAGTTCTTC.

This clone was observed a few times. The chain links TRBV6-5 to TRBJ1-1; no firm D call. This CDR3 is 13 amino acids long. Deletions cut 2 bases from V and 1 base from J, with 5 bases between. Germline V CDR1 and CDR2: MNHEY, SVGAGI. The CDR3 protein is CASSYQKNTEAFF. The DNA for the CDR3 is TGTGCCAGCAGTTACCAGAAGAACACTGAAGCTTTCTTT.

V is TRBV28 and J is TRBJ2-3; TRBD2 matches 8 bases. CDR3 size: 14 residues. Germline CDR1 MDHEN, CDR2 SYDVKM. V lost 8 bases, J lost 2 bases, and 6 bases stayed unmatched. The CDR3 loop reads CASGTSGPTDTQYF. The CDR3 coding sequence is TGTGCCAGCGGTACTAGCGGCCCCACAGATACGCAGTATTTT.

The chain links TRBV29-1 to TRBJ2-1, with D maybe TRBD2 (5 bases). Germline CDR1 reads SQVTM; CDR2 reads ANQGSEA. CDR3 length: 12 amino acids. V was trimmed by 3 bases and J by 6 bases, leaving 9 bases between them. CDR3 in DNA: TGCAGCGTTGAGCGGGTAGGCAATGAGCAGTTCTTC. It codes for CSVERVGNEQFF.

The chain is built from TRBV30 and TRBJ2-7, with TRBD2 matching over 13 bases. Per the germline V gene, CDR1 is GTSNPN and CDR2 is SVGIG (reference sequence). The V segment lost 3 bases and the J segment 7 bases; nucleotides outside the gene matches: 12. The CDR3 sequence is 16 residues long. CDR3 nucleotides: TGTGCCTGGAGAACTAGCGGGAGGGCCCGCGCAAGAGAGCAGTACTTC. Translated, it gives CAWRTSGRARAREQYF.